This entry is about one TCR beta chain. Its antigen is still unknown. Donors, without exception, were Caucasian adults residing in Nashville, Tennessee. The run depth of the assay was deep. Some clones are missing from TCRdb's copy, which holds only in-frame ones; the method was immunoSEQ multiplex PCR. This table has approximately 2.5 million clones, about 92% appearing once. The entry originates in a study of shared clonotypes between healthy human individuals. Findings and caveats of the study: Memory subsets generally showed smaller estimated richness than naive subsets did. In a handful of donors, approximately 5% of naive CD4 clonotypes appeared in common.

The CDR3 sequence is 14 residues long. The V end lost 3 bases, the J end lost 6 bases, and 11 bases lay between the germline ends. CDR1 and CDR2 (germline): SNHLY, FYNNEI. This sequence was found in a man aged 18 to 29 in good health. Sequencing was performed on naive CD4+ T cells sorted from blood. Subset here: CD45RA+ positively selected. The gene calls are TRBV2 and TRBJ2-2; D not resolved. The CDR3 sequence: CASSERRYPGELFF. CDR3 nucleotides: TGTGCCAGCAGTGAGAGGCGATACCCCGGGGAGCTGTTTTTT.